This TCR beta chain comes out of a study of identical twins. Study results and limitations: Diverse VJ usage suggested most zero-insertion clonotypes were not invariant T cells.

On this clonotype itself: Its cognate antigen is unknown.

A single record per CDR3 protein comes from TCRdb applying MiXCR to the 5' RACE reads. The sample lists about 530,000 distinct CDR3 sequences, about a fifth occurring once. The J segment lost 0 bases and the V segment lost 4 bases, leaving 8 bases of the junction unmatched. The CDR3 loop spans 17 amino acids. CDR1 is MNHNS, CDR2 SASEGT, per germline. All donors were healthy Caucasians. Another study also made use of these data, one on yellow fever vaccine responses in identical twins.

The rearrangement links TRBV6-1 to TRBJ2-2, with 7 bases aligning to TRBD2. The TCR originated in a young woman in good health. The material sequenced was CD4+ T cells sorted from blood. Here the CDR3 DNA reads TGTGCCAGCAGTGGAGAGCTTCTAGCGGCGAACACCGGGGAGCTGTTTTTT. Protein sequence: CASSGELLAANTGELFF.